The 25 T cell receptor beta chains below come from one sample, sequenced in a study of blood T cells in healthy people across ages. The second PCR ran about 6 to 12 cycles with a sample-barcoded 5' primer and J-beta primers. TCRdb processed the 5' RACE reads anew with MiXCR; each CDR3 protein has one entry. Among about 1.8 million distinct CDR3 sequences listed, less than 50% were seen once. The sequenced sample was blood. The receptor set was obtained from a woman in her thirties or forties in good health.

V usage is TRBV27 and J usage is TRBJ1-6, with D maybe TRBD1 (5 bases). Germline V CDR1 and CDR2: MNHEY, SMNVEV (reference sequence). The CDR3 covers 14 residues. Trimming removed 2 bases at V and 11 bases at J, with 13 bases between. CDR3 DNA sequence: TGTGCCAGCAGTTTAGCGGGACTCAATCCACCCCTCCACTTT. Translating gives CASSLAGLNPPLHF.

This clonotype was seen a handful of times. The J gene is TRBJ2-1, the V gene TRBV15, with 16 nucleotides matching TRBD2. CDR1 is LNHNV and CDR2 is YYDKDF in the germline V gene (reference sequence). V shed 0 bases, J shed 9 bases, and the junction held 11 bases outside the gene matches. The CDR3 runs 19 residues. CDR3 amino acids: CATSRDRPGLAGGHGEQFF. The CDR3 DNA reads as TGTGCCACCAGCAGAGATCGTCCGGGACTAGCGGGGGGGCATGGTGAGCAGTTCTTC.

This clonotype is a singleton in its sample. Germline is not matched at one junction end, which may reflect a read error. This chain connects TRBV5-1 to TRBJ2-5; 10 bases line up with TRBD1. The CDR3 has 15 amino acids. Germline CDR1 and CDR2: SGHRS and YFSETQ. The CDR3 sequence: CANSTGQGIIETQYF. The CDR3 nucleotides read TGCGCCAACAGCACGGGACAGGGGATAATAGAGACCCAGTACTTC.

The gene calls are TRBV9 and TRBJ2-1, with TRBD2 identical over 10 bases. Trimming cost V 0 bases and J 6 bases; bases outside gene matches: 6. Germline V lookup: CDR1 SGDLS, CDR2 YYNGEE. The CDR3 consists of 16 residues. The CDR3 DNA reads TGTGCCAGCAGCGTAGTCCCTAGCGGGGGTTTCAATGAGCAGTTCTTC. Its translation: CASSVVPSGGFNEQFF.

Only one count was recorded for this clonotype. The chain is built from TRBV5-5 and TRBJ1-2, with D perhaps TRBD1 (5 bases). The germline CDR1 and CDR2 sequences are SGHKS and YYEKEE (reference sequence). This CDR3 comprises 14 residues. Trimming took off 4 bases at V and 4 bases at J, with 14 bases between the two ends. DNA of the CDR3: TGTGCCAGCAGCCCCAATGGGACGCTCTATGGCTACACCTTC. Translating it yields CASSPNGTLYGYTF.

The chain recombines TRBV29-1 with TRBJ2-5; 8 bases line up with TRBD1. The last part of the DNA fits TRBJ2-7 better; the J call may be wrong. Germline V gives CDR1 SQVTM, CDR2 ANQGSEA. The CDR3 extends over 13 amino acids. In DNA form, the CDR3 reads TGCAGCGTTAGGACAGGGACAACCTACGAGCAGTACTTC. Protein: CSVRTGTTYEQYF.

There are a few counts of this clonotype. J is TRBJ2-7 and V is TRBV29-1; TRBD2 matches 7 bases. The CDR3 consists of 11 residues. In germline, CDR1 is SQVTM, CDR2 ANQGSEA. V lost 4 bases and J lost 5; bases outside the gene matches: 2. CDR3 bases: TGCAGCGTTGGGGGGGGGGACGAGCAGTACTTC. Amino acids: CSVGGGDEQYF.

This clonotype was counted only a few times. In nucleotides, the CDR3 is TGTGCCACCAGCCAGGGGGGTCTAGCCAAAAACATTCAGTACTTC. It is translated as CATSQGGLAKNIQYF. The rearrangement uses TRBV15 and TRBJ2-4; D may be TRBD1 (7 bases). Trimming took 5 bases from V and 0 from J, leaving 11 bases between them. Germline CDR1 reads LNHNV; CDR2 reads YYDKDF (reference sequence). The CDR3 totals 15 residues.

This clonotype was observed a few times. This chain links TRBV7-2 with TRBJ2-1; 10 positions agree with TRBD2. V lost 3 bases to trimming and J lost 6 bases; unmatched junction nucleotides: 11. CDR1 SGHTA and CDR2 FQGNSA come from the germline V gene. This CDR3 is 17 amino acids long. The CDR3: CASSFVASGGSSNEQFF. The CDR3 region has the DNA TGTGCCAGCAGCTTTGTGGCTAGCGGGGGTTCGTCCAATGAGCAGTTCTTC.

The chain recombines TRBV6-1 with TRBJ1-6; D may be TRBD1 (5 bases). This CDR3 has 15 residues. Looked up from germline, CDR1 is MNHNS and CDR2 is SASEGT. V was shortened by 7 bases and J by 14 bases, with 24 bases between the two germline ends. This CDR3 is CASIRRWMGESTLHF. CDR3 in DNA: TGTGCCAGCATAAGGCGTTGGATGGGGGAATCTACCCTCCACTTT.

The chain uses TRBV20-1 and TRBJ2-7; 8 nucleotides line up with TRBD1. Germline V lookup: CDR1 DFQATT, CDR2 SNEGSKA (reference sequence). This CDR3 is built from 14 residues. Losses at the gene ends were 5 bases for V and 5 bases for J; bases not matched to a gene: 11. CDR3 DNA: TGCAGTGCTCCCCCTACAGGGGGGAAGGACGAGCAGTACTTC. Translating it yields CSAPPTGGKDEQYF.

This clonotype was seen a handful of times. The chain carries TRBV6-2 or TRBV6-3 and TRBJ2-3, with TRBD1 identical over 9 bases. The CDR3 length is 14 residues. Germline loops: CDR1 MNHEY, CDR2 SVGEGT. V was pared by 4 bases and J by 4 bases, with 3 bases of the junction left unmatched. The chain's CDR3 is CASSFGTGSDTQYF. The DNA for the CDR3 is TGTGCCAGCAGTTTCGGGACAGGGTCAGATACGCAGTATTTT.

The chain joins TRBV14 to TRBJ2-3; D uncertain. CDR3 length: 16 amino acids. The germline gives CDR1 SGHDN, CDR2 FVKESK. The V end was cut by 0 bases, the J end by 2 bases, with 12 bases between. The DNA of the CDR3 is TGTGCCAGCAGCCAAGATAGTGCCCTTAACACAGATACGCAGTATTTT. It yields the protein CASSQDSALNTDTQYF.

This clonotype was seen a few times. The chain uses TRBV6-5 and TRBJ2-5; the D gene is possibly TRBD2 (6 bases). V dropped 7 bases and J dropped 2 bases, with 8 bases sitting between them. This CDR3 comprises 12 residues. Germline-derived CDR1 and CDR2 are MNHEY and SVGAGI. CDR3 nucleotide sequence: TGTGCCAGCATAGGGACTCAAGAGACCCAGTACTTC. Amino acids: CASIGTQETQYF.

The rearrangement links TRBV5-1 to TRBJ2-3, with D perhaps TRBD1 (6 bases). V was trimmed by 5 bases and J by 4 bases, leaving 14 bases between them. The germline V gene encodes CDR1 SGHRS and CDR2 YFSETQ. The CDR3 extends over 14 amino acids. CDR3 amino acids: CASRGAVGPDTQYF. The CDR3 DNA reads as TGCGCCAGCAGGGGGGCAGTCGGTCCAGATACGCAGTATTTT.

The chain couples TRBV3-1 to TRBJ2-5; unclear D gene. The V end lost 0 bases, the J end lost 2 bases, and 13 bases lay between the germline ends. The CDR3 is made up of 16 amino acids. Germline V gives CDR1 LGHDT, CDR2 YNNKEL (reference sequence). CDR3 sequence (DNA): TGTGCCAGCAGCCAAGATCTGACCAAGGGACAAGAGACCCAGTACTTC. Protein product: CASSQDLTKGQETQYF.

This clonotype has just a few counts. The CDR3 sequence: CASSPRIGRTGGTDTQYF. As DNA, the CDR3 is TGTGCCAGCAGTCCCCGGATTGGACGGACGGGCGGCACAGATACGCAGTATTTT. The genes are TRBV27 and TRBJ2-3; D is unclear. Trimming shortened V by 5 bases and J by 1 base, and 22 bases separated the two germline ends. The CDR3 has 18 amino acids. Looked up from germline, CDR1 is MNHEY and CDR2 is SMNVEV (reference sequence).

The chain combines TRBV7-6 with TRBJ2-1, with 12 bases that match TRBD2. Trimming took 2 bases from V and 7 from J; bases not matched to a gene: 9. Germline V CDR1 and CDR2: SGHVS, FNYEAQ. The CDR3 sequence is 17 residues long. Here the CDR3 reads CASSLWAGGLAGNEQFF. DNA of the CDR3: TGTGCCAGCAGCTTATGGGCAGGAGGACTAGCGGGGAATGAGCAGTTCTTC.

The V and J genes are TRBV12-3 or TRBV12-4 and TRBJ1-2, with no clear D. The length of the CDR3 is 11 residues. With 5 bases removed from V and 8 bases from J, the gap between germline ends came to 9 bases. This chain's CDR3 is CASSANFGYTF. In DNA, the CDR3 is TGTGCCAGCAGTGCTAATTTCGGCTACACCTTC.

The chain couples TRBV21-1 to TRBJ2-5; no DNA check was done on the table's D call, TRBD2. TRBV21-1 is noted as a pseudogene. CDR3 length: 20 amino acids. CDR3 in DNA: TGTGCCAGCAACTCTTCGAGGAAACTAGCGGGGTGGCCAGGGGGCAATGAGCAGTACTTC. This codes for CASNSSRKLAGWPGGNEQYF.

Details on this clonotype: A junction boundary mismatches the germline segment, possibly from a read error. This sequence joins TRBV9 and TRBJ2-6; 7 bases map to TRBD1. The CDR3 extends over 17 amino acids. Germline lookup yields CDR1 SGDLS and CDR2 YYNGEE. CDR3 sequence (DNA): TGTGCCAGCAGGGGACAGCTAACAAGCTCTGAGGCCAACGTCCTGACTTTC. Translated, it gives CASRGQLTSSEANVLTF.

The chain couples TRBV28 to TRBJ2-7; 10 bases match TRBD2. The V and J ends lost 5 bases and 2 bases, in that order; junction bases with no gene match: 3. The CDR3 covers 14 residues. CDR1 and CDR2 (germline): MDHEN, SYDVKM. CDR3 sequence (DNA): TGTGCCAGCAGTCCAGCGGGGGGGACCTACGAGCAGTACTTC. Residues: CASSPAGGTYEQYF. The complete variable domain, with remaining parts taken from reference TRBV28 and TRBJ2-7, reads DVKVTQSSRYLVKRTGEKVFLECVQDMDHENMFWYRQDPGLGLRLIYFSYDVKMKEKGDIPEGYSVSREKKERFSLILESASTNQTSMYLCASSPAGGTYEQYFGPGTRLTVT.

The CDR3 is CSARDSDSRGTQYF. In nucleotides, the CDR3 is TGCAGTGCTAGAGATTCGGACTCCCGGGGGACCCAGTACTTC. The gene calls are TRBV20-1 and TRBJ2-5; tentatively, D is TRBD2 (5 bases). CDR3 length: 14 residues. Germline loops: CDR1 DFQATT, CDR2 SNEGSKA (reference sequence). V lost 0 bases to trimming and J lost 7 bases, with 15 bases between them.

This clonotype was picked up a small number of times. V and J are TRBV5-1 and TRBJ1-4; the match to TRBD1 covers 7 bases. The CDR3 loop spans 15 amino acids. Germline V lookup: CDR1 SGHRS, CDR2 YFSETQ. The V and J ends lost 3 bases and 4 bases, in that order; junction bases with no gene match: 6. CDR3 residues: CASSSSGQINEKLFF. CDR3 DNA sequence: TGCGCCAGCAGCTCGTCGGGACAGATTAATGAAAAACTGTTTTTT.

For the CDR3, the DNA is TGTGCCAGCAGCCAAGATAACCTAGCGGGGGTGATCACAGATACGCAGTATTTT. Translation: CASSQDNLAGVITDTQYF. The rearrangement links TRBV3-1 to TRBJ2-3, with 10 bases matching TRBD2. CDR1 LGHDT and CDR2 YNNKEL come from the germline V gene (reference sequence). Trimming at V came to 0 bases and at J to 2 bases, leaving 8 bases not matched to a gene. The CDR3 runs 18 residues.